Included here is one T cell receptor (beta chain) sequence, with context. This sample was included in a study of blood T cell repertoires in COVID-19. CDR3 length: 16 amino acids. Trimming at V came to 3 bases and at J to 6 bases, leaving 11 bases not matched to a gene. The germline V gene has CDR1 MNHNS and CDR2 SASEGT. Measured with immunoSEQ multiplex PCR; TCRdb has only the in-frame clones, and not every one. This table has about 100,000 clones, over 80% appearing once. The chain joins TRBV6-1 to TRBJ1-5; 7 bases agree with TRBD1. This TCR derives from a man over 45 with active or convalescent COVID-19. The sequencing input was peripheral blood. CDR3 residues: CASSDGDSWGTQPQHF. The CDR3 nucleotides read TGTGCCAGCAGTGATGGGGACAGTTGGGGCACTCAGCCCCAGCATTTT.